This passage covers 4 T cell receptor beta chains from one sample sequenced in a study of T cell responses to AZD1222 COVID-19 vaccine. Generated by immunoSEQ multiplex PCR, the TCRdb table keeps only in-frame clones and is missing some. The sample records roughly 110,000 clones, around 93% being singletons. Material: peripheral blood, obtained 28 days after the second AZD1222 dose. All receptors derive from an adult who received the AZD1222 COVID-19 vaccine.

The rearrangement uses TRBV7-9 and TRBJ1-6, with D perhaps TRBD1 (5 bases). Germline CDR1 reads SEHNR; CDR2 reads FQNEAQ (reference sequence). The CDR3 consists of 14 residues. V lost 2 bases and J 7 bases, leaving 9 bases between the germline ends. In nucleotides, the CDR3 is TGTGCCAGCAGCTTACAGGGTCGCAATTCACCCCTCCACTTT. It specifies CASSLQGRNSPLHF.

The V gene is TRBV5-1, the J gene TRBJ1-1; possibly TRBD1 for D (5 bases). The V end lost 2 bases, the J end lost 5 bases, and 13 bases lay between the germline ends. Germline V CDR1 and CDR2: SGHRS, YFSETQ. CDR3 length: 14 amino acids. CDR3 amino acids: CASSFDGAGTEAFF. The CDR3 DNA reads as TGCGCCAGCAGCTTCGACGGGGCAGGGACTGAAGCTTTCTTT.

In this sample, this clone turned up once. This chain joins TRBV3-1 (or the pseudogene TRBV3-2) and TRBJ1-1, with D unresolved. This CDR3 is built from 15 residues. V was clipped by 2 bases and J by 6 bases, with 16 bases between them. Germline assignment: CDR1 LGHDT and CDR2 YNNKEL (reference sequence). The DNA for the CDR3 is TGTGCCAGCAGCCAACTTCCGGGAGGAAGACCTGAAGCTTTCTTT. It codes for CASSQLPGGRPEAFF.

In its sample, this clone was seen once. V is TRBV6-2 or TRBV6-3 and J is TRBJ1-1, with no clear D. The germline gives CDR1 MNHEY, CDR2 SVGEGT. The CDR3 covers 14 residues. V was shortened by 4 bases and J by 4 bases, with 13 bases between the two germline ends. CDR3 region: CASSFRGGGTEAFF. In DNA, the CDR3 is TGTGCCAGCAGTTTCCGAGGAGGTGGCACTGAAGCTTTCTTT.